This passage covers 10 T cell receptor beta chains from one sample sequenced in a study of blood T cell repertoires in COVID-19. Some clones are missing from TCRdb's copy, which holds only in-frame ones; the method was immunoSEQ multiplex PCR. The sample has around 200,000 clones, 83% seen once. The sample taken for sequencing was peripheral blood. These receptors all stem from a woman in her forties with active or convalescent COVID-19.

The rearrangement joins TRBV5-5 to TRBJ1-4; D unresolved. Trimming stripped 2 bases from V and 7 bases from J, with 9 bases between. Germline V lookup: CDR1 SGHKS, CDR2 YYEKEE (reference sequence). This CDR3 has 13 residues. The DNA for the CDR3 is TGTGCCAGCAGCTTAGAGGGTAGTGAAAAACTGTTTTTT. This encodes CASSLEGSEKLFF.

This clone was detected a few times. The rearrangement links TRBV6-5 to TRBJ2-7; a possible D gene is TRBD1 (7 bases). Trimming pared 4 bases from V and 1 base from J, leaving 17 bases between. CDR3 length: 16 residues. The germline V gene encodes CDR1 MNHEY and CDR2 SVGAGI. The CDR3 bases are TGTGCCAGCAGTTCCATACAGGGGAGGAGTTCCTACGAGCAGTACTTC. Its protein product is CASSSIQGRSSYEQYF.

The chain couples TRBV5-4 to TRBJ1-1; TRBD1 might be the D (5 bases). The germline V gene encodes CDR1 SGHNT and CDR2 YYREEE (reference sequence). The V end lost 4 bases, the J end lost 4 bases, and 17 bases lay between the germline ends. This CDR3 comprises 15 residues. This chain's CDR3 is CASSTSGDSTTEAFF. The DNA for the CDR3 is TGTGCCAGCAGCACCTCGGGGGATTCGACCACTGAAGCTTTCTTT.

This clone came up once. J is TRBJ2-1 and V is TRBV5-1, with 11 bases lining up with TRBD2. The CDR3 covers 18 residues. Germline CDR1 SGHRS, CDR2 YFSETQ. Trimming at V came to 0 bases and at J to 3 bases, leaving 8 bases not matched to a gene. The CDR3 region is CASSLEGLAAPNYNEQFF. The CDR3 DNA reads TGCGCCAGCAGCTTGGAGGGACTAGCGGCTCCTAACTACAATGAGCAGTTCTTC.

V and J are TRBV28 and TRBJ2-3; 9 bases align to TRBD1. The V gene's germline CDR1 is MDHEN and CDR2 SYDVKM. CDR3 length equals 15 residues. The V gene end was trimmed by 2 bases and the J gene end by 4 bases; junction bases not matched to a gene: 4. This CDR3 reads CASSLTGGRADTQYF. CDR3 in DNA: TGTGCCAGCAGTTTAACAGGGGGCCGAGCAGATACGCAGTATTTT.

The J gene is TRBJ2-7, the V gene TRBV7-2, with D perhaps TRBD2 (6 bases). CDR1 SGHTA and CDR2 FQGNSA come from the germline V gene. Trimming pared 5 bases from V and 1 base from J, leaving 15 bases between. CDR3 length: 15 residues. In DNA form, the CDR3 reads TGTGCCAGCAGCGCATGGTCCGGGGGATCCTACGAGCAGTACTTC. Protein sequence: CASSAWSGGSYEQYF.

The chain carries TRBV5-6 and TRBJ2-1; 9 positions match TRBD2. V lost 4 bases, J lost 2 bases, and 13 bases stayed unmatched. Germline V gives CDR1 SGHDT, CDR2 YYEEEE. The CDR3 runs 18 residues. For the CDR3, the DNA is TGTGCCAGCAGCCAGCTAGCGGGGCCACCCTTGACCTACAATGAGCAGTTCTTC. It yields the protein CASSQLAGPPLTYNEQFF.

The chain employs TRBV5-1 and TRBJ2-1; no reliable D call. The germline CDR1 and CDR2 sequences are SGHRS and YFSETQ. V was clipped by 0 bases and J by 7 bases, with 11 bases between them. This CDR3 spans 14 amino acids. CDR3: CASSLAQTGNEQFF. The CDR3 nucleotides read TGCGCCAGCAGCTTGGCCCAGACTGGGAATGAGCAGTTCTTC.

This clone was counted once. V gene TRBV19 combines with J gene TRBJ1-5; 9 nucleotides line up with TRBD1. Germline CDR1 LNHDA, CDR2 SQIVND (reference sequence). This CDR3 is built from 16 residues. J was trimmed by 4 bases and V by 1 base; bases with no gene match: 5. The CDR3 here is CASSIAGTGPNQPQHF. CDR3 sequence (DNA): TGTGCCAGTAGTATAGCGGGGACAGGGCCTAATCAGCCCCAGCATTTT.

The genes are TRBV6-2 or TRBV6-3 and TRBJ2-7; D is unclear. Trimming removed 2 bases at V and 9 bases at J, with 11 bases between. The V gene's germline CDR1 is MNHEY and CDR2 SVGEGT. CDR3 size: 12 residues. The CDR3 nucleotides read TGTGCCAGCAGTTACCCGCAAGCTGGGCAGTACTTC. It translates to CASSYPQAGQYF.